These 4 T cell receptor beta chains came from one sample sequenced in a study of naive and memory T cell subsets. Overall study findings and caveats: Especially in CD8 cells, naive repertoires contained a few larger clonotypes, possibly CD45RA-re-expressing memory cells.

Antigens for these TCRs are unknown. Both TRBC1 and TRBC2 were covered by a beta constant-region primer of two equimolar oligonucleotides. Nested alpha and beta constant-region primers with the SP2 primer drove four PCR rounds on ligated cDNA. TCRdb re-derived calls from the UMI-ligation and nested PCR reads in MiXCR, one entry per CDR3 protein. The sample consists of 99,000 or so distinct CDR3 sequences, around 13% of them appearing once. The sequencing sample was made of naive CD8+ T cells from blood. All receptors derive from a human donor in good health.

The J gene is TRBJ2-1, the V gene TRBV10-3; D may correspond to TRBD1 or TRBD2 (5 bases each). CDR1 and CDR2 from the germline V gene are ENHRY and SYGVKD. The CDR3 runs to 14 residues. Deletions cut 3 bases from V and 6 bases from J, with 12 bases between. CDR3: CAISDYGATNEQFF. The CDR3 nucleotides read TGTGCCATCAGTGACTACGGGGCCACCAATGAGCAGTTCTTC.

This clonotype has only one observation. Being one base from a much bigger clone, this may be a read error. In DNA form, the CDR3 reads TGTTCCAGTAGTGCTCTTATTGGGTTTGAGAATGAGCAGTTCTTC. The encoded protein is CSSSALIGFENEQFF. V gene TRBV19 combines with J gene TRBJ2-1, with D unclear. In germline, CDR1 is LNHDA, CDR2 SQIVND (reference sequence). This CDR3 is 15 amino acids long.

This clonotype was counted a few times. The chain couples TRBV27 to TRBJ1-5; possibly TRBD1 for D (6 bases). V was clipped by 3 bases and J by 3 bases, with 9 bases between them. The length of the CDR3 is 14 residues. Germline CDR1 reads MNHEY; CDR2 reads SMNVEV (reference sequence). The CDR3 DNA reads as TGTGCCAGCAGTTTTCAGGGGTCCAATCAGCCCCAGCATTTT. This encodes CASSFQGSNQPQHF.

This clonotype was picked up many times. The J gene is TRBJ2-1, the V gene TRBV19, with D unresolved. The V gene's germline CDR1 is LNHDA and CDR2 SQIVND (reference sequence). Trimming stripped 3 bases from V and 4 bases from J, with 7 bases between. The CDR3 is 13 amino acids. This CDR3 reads CASSIVPYNEQFF. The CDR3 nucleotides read TGTGCCAGTAGTATCGTCCCATACAATGAGCAGTTCTTC. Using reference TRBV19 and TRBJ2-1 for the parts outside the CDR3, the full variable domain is DGGITQSPKYLFRKEGQNVTLSCEQNLNHDAMYWYRQDPGQGLRLIYYSQIVNDFQKGDIAEGYSVSREKKESFPLTVTSAQKNPTAFYLCASSIVPYNEQFFGPGTRLTVL.